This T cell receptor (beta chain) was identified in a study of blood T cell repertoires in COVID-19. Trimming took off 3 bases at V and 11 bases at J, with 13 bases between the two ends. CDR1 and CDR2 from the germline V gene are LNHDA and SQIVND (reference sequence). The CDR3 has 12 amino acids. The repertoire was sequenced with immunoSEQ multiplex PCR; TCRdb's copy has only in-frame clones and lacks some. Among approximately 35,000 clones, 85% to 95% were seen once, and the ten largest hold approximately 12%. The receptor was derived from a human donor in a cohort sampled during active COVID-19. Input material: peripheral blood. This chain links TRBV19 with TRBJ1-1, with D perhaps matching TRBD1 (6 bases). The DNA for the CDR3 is TGTGCCAGTAGTATTGGACAGACGGATGCTTTCTTT. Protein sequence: CASSIGQTDAFF.